This TCR beta chain was identified during a study of blood T cell repertoires in COVID-19. In the original analysis: The assay estimated nucleated cells by amplifying reference gene primers. Clones were sequenced by immunoSEQ multiplex PCR, and TCRdb holds only the in-frame ones, with some missing. The V and J calls and clone size come from that table; D and trimming were worked out from the DNA. The sample carries 190,000 or so clones, about 77% recorded once. The sequenced material came from peripheral blood. This TCR derives from a woman of 80 years or more with active or convalescent COVID-19.

The CDR3 DNA follows: TGTGCCAGCTCCTCGGCAGGGATAATCACAGATACGCAGTATTTT. Encoded protein: CASSSAGIITDTQYF. The rearrangement links TRBV6-5 to TRBJ2-3; a weak D match, TRBD1 (5 bases). Germline assignment: CDR1 MNHEY and CDR2 SVGAGI. The ends were cut back, 8 bases at V and 2 bases at J, with 17 bases in the middle. The CDR3 is 15 amino acids.